This TCR beta chain was obtained from a study of T cell changes during pregnancy in multiple sclerosis. This clone occurred once. Some clones are missing from TCRdb's copy, which holds only in-frame ones; the method was immunoSEQ multiplex PCR. The table lists approximately 60,000 clones, 92% of them singletons. V lost 2 bases, J lost 8 bases, and 11 bases stayed unmatched. The germline CDR1 and CDR2 sequences are MNHNY and SVGAGI (reference sequence). The CDR3 extends over 15 amino acids. The chain employs TRBV6-6 and TRBJ1-2; 7 nucleotides match TRBD1. The sample in question was peripheral blood, obtained in the second trimester of pregnancy. The receptor's source is a female donor in good health, enrolled as a control in a pregnancy study. The CDR3 protein is CASSYRRQGEVGYTF. The DNA for the CDR3 is TGTGCCAGCAGTTACAGAAGGCAGGGGGAAGTCGGCTACACCTTC.